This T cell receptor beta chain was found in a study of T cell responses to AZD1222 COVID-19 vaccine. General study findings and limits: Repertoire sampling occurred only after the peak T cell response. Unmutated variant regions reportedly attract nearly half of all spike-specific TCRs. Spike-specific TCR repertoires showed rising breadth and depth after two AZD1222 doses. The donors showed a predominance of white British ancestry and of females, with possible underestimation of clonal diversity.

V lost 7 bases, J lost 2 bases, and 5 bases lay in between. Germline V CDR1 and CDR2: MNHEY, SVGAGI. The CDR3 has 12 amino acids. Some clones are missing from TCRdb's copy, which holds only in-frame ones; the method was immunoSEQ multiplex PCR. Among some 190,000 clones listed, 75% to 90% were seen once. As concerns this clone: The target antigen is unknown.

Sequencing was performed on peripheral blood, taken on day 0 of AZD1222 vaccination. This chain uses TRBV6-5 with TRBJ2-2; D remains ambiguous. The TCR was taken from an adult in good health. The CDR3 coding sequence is TGTGCCAGCACCTTTAACACCGGGGAGCTGTTTTTT. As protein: CASTFNTGELFF.